The next 31 T cell receptor beta chains were all read from a single sample in a study of T cell changes during pregnancy in multiple sclerosis. This table comes from immunoSEQ multiplex PCR, and its TCRdb copy is limited to in-frame clones, with some not included. Of about 38,000 clones in the sample, approximately 91% were seen once. Sequencing was performed on CD8+ T cells from peripheral blood mononuclear cells, taken after pregnancy. These TCRs come from a female donor with multiple sclerosis, enrolled in a pregnancy study.

The gene calls are TRBV5-4 and TRBJ2-5; no clear D. The CDR3 covers 14 residues. V lost 0 bases, J lost 5 bases, and 11 bases lay in between. Germline CDR1 SGHNT, CDR2 YYREEE (reference sequence). The CDR3 nucleotides read TGTGCCAGCAGCTTGGCCACCTCCGGGGAGACCCAGTACTTC. This gives the protein CASSLATSGETQYF.

The chain has TRBV7-6 and TRBJ1-1; tentatively, D is TRBD1 (6 bases). This CDR3 has 16 amino acids. Per germline, CDR1 SGHVS and CDR2 FNYEAQ. The germline V and J ends were trimmed by 1 base and 8 bases, with 20 bases remaining between them. CDR3 in DNA: TGTGCCAGCAGCTTAGAACCCTTGGGGGCAGGGGAAGAAGCTTTCTTT. Amino acids: CASSLEPLGAGEEAFF.

CDR3 bases: TGTGCCAGCAGTTACGGACAGGCAGTCTCCTACGAGCAGTACTTC. Protein product: CASSYGQAVSYEQYF. The gene calls are TRBV6-5 and TRBJ2-7; 7 positions agree with TRBD1. From germline, CDR1 is MNHEY and CDR2 SVGAGI. After removal of 2 bases from V and 0 bases from J, the junction contained 4 bases not matched to a gene. CDR3 size: 15 residues.

J is TRBJ2-1 and V is TRBV7-2, with D tentatively TRBD1 (6 bases). Germline CDR1 reads SGHTA; CDR2 reads FQGNSA. This CDR3 comprises 13 residues. Trimming removed 8 bases at V and 0 bases at J, with 8 bases between. The CDR3 DNA is TGTGCCAGCGGGACAAACTCCTACAATGAGCAGTTCTTC. Protein sequence: CASGTNSYNEQFF.

V usage is TRBV28 and J usage is TRBJ1-5, with a tentative D call TRBD1 (5 bases). The length of the CDR3 is 13 residues. In germline, CDR1 is MDHEN, CDR2 SYDVKM. V was trimmed by 2 bases and J by 15 bases, leaving 17 bases between them. The chain's CDR3 is CASSLSMRDPVHF. For the CDR3, the DNA is TGTGCCAGCAGTTTAAGCATGCGGGACCCCGTGCATTTT.

A single count supports this clone. The J gene is TRBJ2-1, the V gene TRBV30; tentative D call: TRBD1 (5 bases). Trimming cost V 4 bases and J 4 bases, with 14 bases left between them. CDR1 GTSNPN and CDR2 SVGIG come from the germline V gene (reference sequence). This CDR3 has 14 amino acids. In DNA form, the CDR3 reads TGTGCCTGGATCCCAGGGCAGTATTACAATGAGCAGTTCTTC. This sequence encodes CAWIPGQYYNEQFF.

The CDR3 here is CASSLAGSSYNEQFF. As DNA, the CDR3 is TGTGCCAGCAGTTTAGCGGGGAGCTCCTACAATGAGCAGTTCTTC. The chain couples TRBV27 to TRBJ2-1; D is perhaps TRBD2 (6 bases). The CDR3 totals 15 residues. Germline values: CDR1 MNHEY, CDR2 SMNVEV (reference sequence). With 2 bases removed from V and 0 bases from J, the gap between germline ends came to 8 bases.

This chain links TRBV27 with TRBJ1-2, with D tentatively TRBD1 (5 bases). The CDR3 has 15 residues. From germline, CDR1 is MNHEY and CDR2 SMNVEV (reference sequence). The germline V and J ends were trimmed by 2 bases and 7 bases, with 17 bases remaining between them. The CDR3, as DNA: TGTGCCAGCAGTTTAGTCATAGGGGAATACTCTGGCTACACCTTC. Its protein product is CASSLVIGEYSGYTF.

The chain has TRBV6-5 and TRBJ1-1; 8 bases map to TRBD1. CDR1 and CDR2 from the germline V gene are MNHEY and SVGAGI. Losses at the gene ends were 2 bases for V and 4 bases for J; bases not matched to a gene: 3. There are 14 residues in the CDR3. The CDR3 sequence: CASSYQDRATEAFF. CDR3 bases: TGTGCCAGCAGTTACCAGGACAGGGCCACTGAAGCTTTCTTT.

The chain links TRBV6-5 to TRBJ1-5; 8 nucleotides agree with TRBD1. Germline CDR1 reads MNHEY; CDR2 reads SVGAGI. The length of the CDR3 is 14 residues. V trimming: 4 bases; J trimming: 2 bases; junction bases outside the gene matches: 1. The CDR3 loop is CASSLTGGNQPQHF. The CDR3 region has the DNA TGTGCCAGCAGTTTGACAGGGGGCAATCAGCCCCAGCATTTT.

The chain employs TRBV9 and TRBJ2-7; D perhaps matches TRBD1 (6 bases). The V end lost 4 bases, the J end lost 5 bases, and 19 bases lay between the germline ends. The germline V gene has CDR1 SGDLS and CDR2 YYNGEE. The CDR3 has 15 residues. The CDR3 sequence is CASSPRGRVGHEQYF. The CDR3, as DNA: TGTGCCAGCAGCCCCAGGGGCAGGGTAGGCCACGAGCAGTACTTC.

The CDR3: CASSLLASYHEQYF. For the CDR3, the DNA is TGTGCCAGCAGTTTACTAGCGAGTTACCACGAGCAGTACTTC. This chain uses TRBV27 with TRBJ2-7; weak D call: TRBD2 (6 bases). The germline V and J ends were trimmed by 2 bases and 5 bases, with 13 bases remaining between them. The CDR3 loop spans 14 amino acids. Germline V gives CDR1 MNHEY, CDR2 SMNVEV (reference sequence).

This clone appeared a single time. The genes are TRBV27 and TRBJ2-7, with 7 bases matching TRBD1. This CDR3 contains 14 residues. Trimming took 5 bases from V and 2 from J; bases not matched to a gene: 6. Germline V gene sequence: CDR1 MNHEY, CDR2 SMNVEV (reference sequence). CDR3 in amino acids: CASSPVTGTYEQYF. The CDR3 region has the DNA TGTGCCAGCAGTCCCGTGACAGGGACCTACGAGCAGTACTTC.

The chain combines TRBV5-5 with TRBJ1-4; no definite D call. The CDR3 length is 16 residues. Germline CDR1 and CDR2: SGHKS and YYEKEE (reference sequence). Trimming removed 0 bases from V and 0 bases from J, with 9 bases in between. This chain's CDR3 is CASSLDSPTTNEKLFF. The CDR3 coding sequence is TGTGCCAGCAGCTTGGACAGCCCCACAACTAATGAAAAACTGTTTTTT.

The chain links TRBV27 to TRBJ2-1; TRBD2 matches at 8 bases. This CDR3 is built from 16 residues. Germline trimming cut 7 bases from V and 4 bases from J; bases unmatched to any gene: 12. Germline-derived CDR1 and CDR2 are MNHEY and SMNVEV (reference sequence). The chain's CDR3 is CASTLLGGGTYNEQFF. The CDR3 bases are TGTGCCAGCACCTTATTGGGCGGGGGGACGTACAATGAGCAGTTCTTC.

This clone occurred once. The chain uses TRBV2 and TRBJ2-1, with TRBD1 as a possible D gene (6 bases). This CDR3 is 14 amino acids long. V lost 5 bases and J lost 3, with 11 bases in between. Germline assignment: CDR1 SNHLY and CDR2 FYNNEI. The CDR3 is CASSSGQIYNEQFF. In DNA form, the CDR3 reads TGTGCCAGCAGTTCCGGACAGATCTACAATGAGCAGTTCTTC.

The genes are TRBV7-2 and TRBJ1-6; D may be TRBD1 (5 bases). The CDR3 length is 14 residues. Between the trimmed V and J ends, which lost 2 bases and 9 bases, there was a span of 11 bases. Germline V gene sequence: CDR1 SGHTA, CDR2 FQGNSA. CDR3 nucleotide sequence: TGTGCCAGCAGCTTACCGGGACTCAGTTCACCCCTCCACTTT. The encoded protein is CASSLPGLSSPLHF.

The chain uses TRBV30 and TRBJ2-5; D ambiguous. CDR1 and CDR2 (germline): GTSNPN, SVGIG (reference sequence). The CDR3 totals 12 residues. The ends were cut back, 0 bases at V and 4 bases at J, with 6 bases in the middle. Here the CDR3 reads CAWSVRGETQYF. The CDR3 nucleotides read TGTGCCTGGAGTGTACGAGGAGAGACCCAGTACTTC.

The V and J genes are TRBV5-1 and TRBJ2-1, with D possibly TRBD2 on 6 matching bases. The CDR3 extends over 13 amino acids. With 3 bases removed from V and 8 bases from J, the gap between germline ends came to 12 bases. CDR1 is SGHRS, CDR2 YFSETQ, per germline. CDR3 coding DNA: TGCGCCAGCAGCTGGAGGGTGGGATATGAGCAGTTCTTC. Its translation is CASSWRVGYEQFF.

The chain employs TRBV7-9 and TRBJ2-7; D uncertain. The germline gives CDR1 SEHNR, CDR2 FQNEAQ (reference sequence). This CDR3 is 15 amino acids long. Deletions cut 3 bases from V and 5 bases from J, with 17 bases between. CDR3 coding DNA: TGTGCCAGCAGCTTCCCCTCTCCTAGTAATAACGAGCAGTACTTC. Its protein product is CASSFPSPSNNEQYF.

The V gene is TRBV6-5, the J gene TRBJ1-5; tentatively, D is TRBD1 (5 bases). Germline V lookup: CDR1 MNHEY, CDR2 SVGAGI. This CDR3 has 15 residues. Deletions cut 6 bases from V and 0 bases from J, with 12 bases between. The CDR3 coding sequence is TGTGCCAGCAGGCCGACAGTTTATAGCAATCAGCCCCAGCATTTT. It yields the protein CASRPTVYSNQPQHF.

The chain employs TRBV6-6 and TRBJ1-2; tentatively, D is TRBD1 (5 bases). V was shortened by 6 bases and J by 3 bases, with 14 bases between the two germline ends. CDR1 and CDR2 (germline): MNHNY, SVGAGI (reference sequence). This CDR3 contains 14 residues. CDR3 in DNA: TGTGCCAGCAGCCCTGCGGGGGACTACTATGGCTACACCTTC. Protein sequence: CASSPAGDYYGYTF.

This clone showed up just a few times. J is TRBJ2-3 and V is TRBV7-8; 7 bases fit TRBD2. The CDR3 contains 17 residues. Germline V gene lookup returns CDR1 SGHVS and CDR2 FQNEAQ. Trimming took 1 base from V and 2 from J; bases not matched to a gene: 9. The CDR3 sequence: CASSLDPRDYTTDTQYF. For the CDR3, the DNA is TGTGCCAGCAGCTTAGACCCCCGGGACTACACCACAGATACGCAGTATTTT.

V gene TRBV11-2 combines with J gene TRBJ2-7; 11 nucleotides agree with TRBD2. The length of the CDR3 is 16 residues. With 4 bases clipped from V and 3 bases from J, the junction kept 8 bases outside the gene matches. Germline assignment: CDR1 SGHAT and CDR2 FQNNGV. CDR3 sequence reads: CASSSLRGLADYEQYF. CDR3 coding DNA: TGTGCCAGCAGCTCCCTTAGGGGACTAGCGGACTACGAGCAGTACTTC. The whole variable domain, remainder taken from reference TRBV11-2 and TRBJ2-7, is EAGVAQSPRYKIIEKRQSVAFWCNPISGHATLYWYQQILGQGPKLLIQFQNNGVVDDSQLPKDRFSAERLKGVDSTLKIQPAKLEDSAVYLCASSSLRGLADYEQYFGPGTRLTVT.

V is TRBV5-6 and J is TRBJ1-1; the D gene is possibly TRBD1 (6 bases). V gave up 3 bases and J gave up 2 bases, with 14 bases separating them. Germline V lookup: CDR1 SGHDT, CDR2 YYEEEE. The CDR3 loop spans 15 amino acids. The CDR3 loop is CASSSYRVGNTEAFF. In DNA, the CDR3 is TGTGCCAGCAGCTCCTACAGGGTAGGCAACACTGAAGCTTTCTTT.

The chain is built from TRBV6-1 and TRBJ1-5; TRBD1 might be the D (5 bases). V was clipped by 2 bases and J by 3 bases, with 8 bases between them. The CDR3 loop spans 14 amino acids. Germline V CDR1 and CDR2: MNHNS, SASEGT. CDR3 region: CASSERRANQPQHF. The CDR3, as DNA: TGTGCCAGCAGTGAACGCAGGGCCAATCAGCCCCAGCATTTT.

The V gene is TRBV10-3, the J gene TRBJ2-1, with 9 bases that match TRBD2. CDR1 ENHRY and CDR2 SYGVKD come from the germline V gene. There are 13 residues in the CDR3. V shed 11 bases and J 4 bases; nucleotides not matched to a gene: 6. CDR3 protein: CASATSGYNEQFF. Written as DNA, the CDR3 is TGTGCCTCCGCGACTAGCGGATACAATGAGCAGTTCTTC.

The CDR3 DNA is TGTGCCAGCAGAAGACAGGGGGGCTACAATGAGCAGTTCTTC. Amino acids: CASRRQGGYNEQFF. The chain joins TRBV5-6 to TRBJ2-1; 9 nucleotides line up with TRBD1. Germline CDR1 SGHDT, CDR2 YYEEEE. With 5 bases clipped from V and 3 bases from J, the junction kept 3 bases outside the gene matches. CDR3 size: 14 residues.

V is TRBV7-2 and J is TRBJ2-1; 9 nucleotides align to TRBD2. The CDR3 runs to 15 residues. J gave up 3 bases and V 1 base, and 1 base lay outside the gene matches. Germline-derived CDR1 and CDR2 are SGHTA and FQGNSA. CDR3 in DNA: TGTGCCAGCAGCTTAGAAGCGGGGGGCTACAATGAGCAGTTCTTC. Protein product: CASSLEAGGYNEQFF.

The chain has TRBV5-1 and TRBJ2-7; D call uncertain. From germline, CDR1 is SGHRS and CDR2 YFSETQ. The V end lost 1 base, the J end lost 6 bases, and 11 bases lay between the germline ends. CDR3 length: 13 amino acids. The CDR3 region has the DNA TGCGCCAGCAGCTTGACAGATTTTCCCGAGCAGTACTTC. This translates into CASSLTDFPEQYF.

This clone showed up just once. V is TRBV15 and J is TRBJ1-4; TRBD1 aligns across 9 bases. This CDR3 is 16 amino acids long. The V segment lost 0 bases and the J segment 7 bases; nucleotides outside the gene matches: 6. Germline V CDR1 and CDR2: LNHNV, YYDKDF (reference sequence). CDR3 DNA: TGTGCCACCAGCAGAGATAGAGGACAGGGGTCTGAAAAACTGTTTTTT. This gives the protein CATSRDRGQGSEKLFF. Supplemented by reference TRBV15 and TRBJ1-4, the full variable domain reads DAMVIQNPRYQVTQFGKPVTLSCSQTLNHNVMYWYQQKSSQAPKLLFHYYDKDFNNEADTPDNFQSRRPNTSFCFLDIRSPGLGDTAMYLCATSRDRGQGSEKLFFGSGTQLSVL.